These 12 T cell receptor beta chains share one sample of origin, sequenced in a study of neurological immune-mediated disorders. MiXCR, run by TCRdb on the 5' RACE reads, gives a single entry per CDR3 protein. The profile shows tens of thousands of distinct CDR3 sequences, approximately 3.5% of them singletons. Material for sequencing was PBMCs. These TCRs come from a woman in her forties or fifties with multiple sclerosis.

Ten or more counts support this clonotype. V is TRBV7-9 and J is TRBJ2-7; D is perhaps TRBD1 (6 bases). Germline V gene sequence: CDR1 SEHNR, CDR2 FQNEAQ (reference sequence). V lost 10 bases, J lost 1 base, and 14 bases lay in between. CDR3 length: 13 residues. The CDR3 spells CATRGDISYEQYF. The CDR3 DNA follows: TGTGCCACCCGTGGGGACATATCCTACGAGCAGTACTTC.

This clonotype was counted ten times or more. The rearrangement links TRBV20-1 to TRBJ1-2, with D perhaps TRBD1 (5 bases). The CDR3 length is 13 residues. Germline V gene sequence: CDR1 DFQATT, CDR2 SNEGSKA (reference sequence). V dropped 0 bases and J dropped 6 bases, with 11 bases sitting between them. The CDR3: CSARDRDYHGYTF. The CDR3 DNA reads TGCAGTGCTAGAGACCGGGACTACCATGGCTACACCTTC.

This clonotype has ten or more counts. This chain uses TRBV12-3 or TRBV12-4 with TRBJ2-7, with D perhaps matching TRBD1 (6 bases). The CDR3 runs 13 residues. The V gene lost 7 bases and the J gene lost 4 bases, with 14 bases spanning the gap. The CDR3 spells CASKGSGVYEQYF. The CDR3 DNA follows: TGTGCCAGCAAAGGGTCAGGGGTGTACGAGCAGTACTTC.

This clonotype was seen more than once but under ten times. The chain recombines TRBV12-3 or TRBV12-4 with TRBJ2-7; 7 nucleotides match TRBD1. The CDR3 loop spans 15 amino acids. After removal of 5 bases from V and 2 bases from J, the junction contained 9 bases not matched to a gene. Here the CDR3 reads CASSQADRPPYEQYF. The CDR3 nucleotides are TGTGCCAGCAGTCAAGCGGACAGGCCTCCCTACGAGCAGTACTTC.

Details on this clonotype: Possible read error: a much larger clone is one base away. This rearrangement joins TRBV7-9 to TRBJ2-2; 7 positions agree with TRBD1. Germline V lookup: CDR1 SEHNR, CDR2 FQNEAQ (reference sequence). CDR3 length: 13 amino acids. The CDR3 DNA sequence: TGTGCCAGCCGGACAGGCGGCACCGGGGAGCCGTTTTTT. Translating it yields CASRTGGTGEPFF.

This clonotype was detected ten times or more. The chain combines TRBV9 with TRBJ1-1; D call uncertain. This CDR3 region has 16 residues. V was shortened by 4 bases and J by 2 bases, with 18 bases between the two germline ends. Germline V gene sequence: CDR1 SGDLS, CDR2 YYNGEE. DNA of the CDR3: TGTGCCAGCAGCCCGCAGAACGGACTATTCAACACTGAAGCTTTCTTT. Translated: CASSPQNGLFNTEAFF.

Worth noting for this clonotype: Possible read error: a much larger clone is one base away. The chain couples TRBV5-1 to TRBJ2-7, with TRBD2 matching over 8 bases. The trim removed 2 bases at V and 3 bases at J, leaving 4 bases unmatched. The CDR3 runs to 14 residues. Germline CDR1 and CDR2: SGHRS and YFSETQ. CDR3 sequence: CASSFERGIYEQYV. The CDR3 nucleotides are TGCGCCAGCAGCTTTGAGCGGGGGATCTACGAGCAGTACGTC.

The J gene is TRBJ1-4, the V gene TRBV11-1; 7 nucleotides agree with TRBD1. The germline V gene has CDR1 SGHAT and CDR2 FQDESV (reference sequence). With V trimmed by 6 bases and J by 3 bases, 7 bases remained unmatched. This CDR3 region has 15 residues. CDR3 in DNA: TGTGCCAGCAGAAGCGACAGGGCGGCTAATGAAAAACTGTTTTTT. This codes for CASRSDRAANEKLFF.

Ten or more counts support this clonotype. The V gene is TRBV5-1, the J gene TRBJ2-3, with 9 nucleotides matching TRBD2. After removal of 3 bases from V and 3 bases from J, the junction contained 14 bases not matched to a gene. Germline CDR1 reads SGHRS; CDR2 reads YFSETQ. CDR3 size: 18 residues. CDR3 DNA sequence: TGCGCCAGCAGCTCAAAAGCCGAGGGACTAGCAATAACAGATACGCAGTATTTT. This sequence encodes CASSSKAEGLAITDTQYF. Full variable domain (missing parts from reference TRBV5-1 and TRBJ2-3): KAGVTQTPRYLIKTRGQQVTLSCSPISGHRSVSWYQQTPGQGLQFLFEYFSETQRNKGNFPGRFSGRQFSNSRSEMNVSTLELGDSALYLCASSSKAEGLAITDTQYFGPGTRLTVL.

About this clonotype itself: It may be a read error: a sequence one base away is much more abundant. CDR3 amino acids: CDSSDTTDTQYF. The CDR3 DNA sequence: TGTGACAGCAGCGACACAACAGATACGCAGTATTTT. This chain joins TRBV9 and TRBJ2-3; D is uncertain. The CDR3 has 12 amino acids. Per the germline V gene, CDR1 is SGDLS and CDR2 is YYNGEE.

This clonotype was counted at least ten times. The rearrangement uses TRBV5-1 and TRBJ2-3; D assignment may be TRBD1 or TRBD2 (5 bases each). Germline V CDR1 and CDR2: SGHRS, YFSETQ. Deletions cut 0 bases from V and 1 base from J, with 9 bases between. This CDR3 contains 15 residues. The CDR3 protein is CASSLGGRGTDTQYF. The CDR3, as DNA: TGCGCCAGCAGCTTGGGGGGACGAGGCACAGATACGCAGTATTTT.

This clonotype came up many times. The V gene is TRBV20-1, the J gene TRBJ2-1, with TRBD1 matching over 7 bases. Trimming removed 3 bases from V and 0 bases from J; junction bases left unmatched: 2. CDR1 and CDR2 (germline): DFQATT, SNEGSKA (reference sequence). CDR3 length: 14 residues. The CDR3 nucleotides read TGCAGTGCTAGGGCAGGGGGCTCCTACAATGAGCAGTTCTTC. Encoded protein: CSARAGGSYNEQFF.